What follows are 26 T cell receptor beta chains derived from one specimen sequenced in a study of neoadjuvant nivolumab and ipilimumab in lung cancer. Generated by immunoSEQ multiplex PCR, the TCRdb table keeps only in-frame clones and is missing some. The table includes tens of thousands of clones, approximately 84% detected once. The sequencing used peripheral blood, collected before neoadjuvant nivolumab, alone or with ipilimumab. These receptors originate from an adult with non-small cell lung cancer.

CDR3 loop: CASSDNYEQYF. The CDR3 region has the DNA TGTGCCAGCAGTGACAATTACGAGCAGTACTTC. J is TRBJ2-7 and V is TRBV6-1; D gene uncertain. This CDR3 is 11 amino acids long. Trimming removed 3 bases at V and 4 bases at J, with 4 bases between. Germline loops: CDR1 MNHNS, CDR2 SASEGT.

This rearrangement joins TRBV7-8 to TRBJ2-2, with 10 bases identical to TRBD2. The CDR3 totals 17 residues. V lost 3 bases, J lost 4 bases, and 8 bases stayed unmatched. The germline gives CDR1 SGHVS, CDR2 FQNEAQ. CDR3 bases: TGTGCCAGCAGCTTTCGGGCTAGCGGGGGACTCACCGGGGAGCTGTTTTTT. As protein: CASSFRASGGLTGELFF.

The J gene is TRBJ2-2, the V gene TRBV4-3, with 8 positions matching TRBD2. The germline V gene has CDR1 LGHNA and CDR2 YSLEER. The CDR3 runs to 16 residues. J lost 0 bases, V lost 1 base, and 1 base had no gene match. This CDR3 reads CASSQGSGANTGELFF. The CDR3 bases are TGCGCCAGCAGCCAAGGTAGCGGGGCGAACACCGGGGAGCTGTTTTTT.

The rearrangement joins TRBV5-5 to TRBJ1-2, with D maybe TRBD1 (6 bases). The CDR3 has 13 amino acids. CDR1 and CDR2 (germline): SGHKS, YYEKEE (reference sequence). V lost 0 bases to trimming and J lost 3 bases, with 6 bases between them. The CDR3 sequence is CASSLGQDYGYTF. In DNA, the CDR3 is TGTGCCAGCAGCTTGGGACAGGACTATGGCTACACCTTC.

V usage is TRBV29-1 and J usage is TRBJ1-3; D is unresolved. Germline V gene data show CDR1 as SQVTM and CDR2 as ANQGSEA. This CDR3 region has 14 residues. Trimming took off 6 bases at V and 0 bases at J, with 12 bases between the two ends. DNA of the CDR3: TGCAGCGTCCAACCGGGAACCTCTGGAAACACCATATATTTT. It is translated as CSVQPGTSGNTIYF. The complete variable domain, with remaining parts taken from reference TRBV29-1 and TRBJ1-3, reads SAVISQKPSRDICQRGTSLTIQCQVDSQVTMMFWYRQQPGQSLTLIATANQGSEATYESGFVIDKFPISRPNLTFSTLTVSNMSPEDSSIYLCSVQPGTSGNTIYFGEGSWLTVV.

The chain couples TRBV27 to TRBJ2-3, with a weak D call TRBD1 (6 bases). Germline CDR1 is MNHEY and CDR2 is SMNVEV (reference sequence). This CDR3 region has 18 residues. V was shortened by 6 bases and J by 2 bases, with 24 bases between the two germline ends. The CDR3 DNA is TGTGCCAGCAGCCTCAGGACAGTCTCCAGCCTATACACAGATACGCAGTATTTT. Amino acids: CASSLRTVSSLYTDTQYF.

This clone appeared once. The genes are TRBV5-1 and TRBJ2-5; 15 nucleotides agree with TRBD2. After removal of 4 bases from V and 5 bases from J, the junction contained 9 bases not matched to a gene. The CDR3 spans 17 residues. The germline CDR1 and CDR2 sequences are SGHRS and YFSETQ. CDR3 sequence reads: CASSPGLAGGLAETQYF. The CDR3 coding sequence is TGCGCCAGCAGCCCGGGACTAGCGGGGGGCCTGGCGGAGACCCAGTACTTC.

This clone has a single count. J is TRBJ1-3 and V is TRBV6-1; 10 bases are a match to TRBD1. V was clipped by 6 bases and J by 0 bases; unmatched bases: 2. CDR1 is MNHNS, CDR2 SASEGT, per germline. The CDR3 sequence is 15 residues long. The chain's CDR3 is CASSRDRGSGNTIYF. The CDR3 region has the DNA TGTGCCAGCAGCCGGGACAGGGGCTCTGGAAACACCATATATTTT.

The V gene is TRBV29-1, the J gene TRBJ1-2; the D gene is possibly TRBD1 (6 bases). The germline CDR1 and CDR2 sequences are SQVTM and ANQGSEA. The V and J ends lost 7 bases and 1 base respectively, with 13 bases between them. The CDR3 loop spans 13 amino acids. This CDR3 is CSAEMDSNYGYTF. CDR3 DNA: TGCAGCGCCGAGATGGACAGTAACTATGGCTACACCTTC.

The CDR3 reads CASSSSTGVYEQYF. Written as DNA, the CDR3 is TGCGCCAGCAGCTCATCTACAGGGGTCTACGAGCAGTACTTC. The V and J genes are TRBV5-1 and TRBJ2-7; the match to TRBD1 covers 7 bases. CDR1 and CDR2 (germline): SGHRS, YFSETQ. The CDR3 sequence is 14 residues long. V lost 3 bases and J lost 3; bases outside the gene matches: 6. The variable domain in full, with the rest retrieved from reference TRBV5-1 and TRBJ2-7, is KAGVTQTPRYLIKTRGQQVTLSCSPISGHRSVSWYQQTPGQGLQFLFEYFSETQRNKGNFPGRFSGRQFSNSRSEMNVSTLELGDSALYLCASSSSTGVYEQYFGPGTRLTVT.

The V call is TRBV5-1, the J call TRBJ2-7, with 7 positions matching TRBD2. J lost 5 bases, V lost 0 bases, and 8 bases had no gene match. The germline V gene encodes CDR1 SGHRS and CDR2 YFSETQ. This CDR3 has 15 residues. DNA of the CDR3: TGCGCCAGCAGCTTGGGGGGGGGACGCCAGCACGAGCAGTACTTC. Its protein product is CASSLGGGRQHEQYF.

CDR3 DNA sequence: TGCGCCAGCAGCTTGGTAACTAGTACCCGGACCGTGAACACTGAAGCTTTCTTT. This gives the protein CASSLVTSTRTVNTEAFF. The rearrangement joins TRBV5-1 to TRBJ1-1; D gene ambiguous. V shed 0 bases and J shed 0 bases, with 18 bases lying between them. The V gene's germline CDR1 is SGHRS and CDR2 YFSETQ. CDR3 length equals 18 residues.

The chain combines TRBV19 with TRBJ2-7, with a possible D match to TRBD1 (6 bases). Looked up from germline, CDR1 is LNHDA and CDR2 is SQIVND (reference sequence). The V gene lost 5 bases and the J gene lost 0 bases, with 11 bases spanning the gap. The CDR3 loop spans 14 amino acids. The CDR3 here is CASSPGTHSYEQYF. CDR3 in DNA: TGTGCCAGTAGTCCCGGGACACACTCCTACGAGCAGTACTTC.

The chain combines TRBV25-1 with TRBJ1-4; D call uncertain. The length of the CDR3 is 15 residues. In germline, CDR1 is MGHDK, CDR2 SYGVNS. Trimming took 1 base from V and 2 from J, leaving 8 bases between them. The CDR3 nucleotides read TGTGCCAGCAGTGAATTTGGGTATACTAATGAAAAACTGTTTTTT. This encodes CASSEFGYTNEKLFF.

The V call is TRBV4-3, the J call TRBJ1-4; 7 nucleotides agree with TRBD1. Germline V CDR1 and CDR2: LGHNA, YSLEER. The CDR3 loop spans 16 amino acids. V lost 0 bases to trimming and J lost 5 bases; unmatched junction nucleotides: 6. Here the CDR3 reads CASSQDVPGGNEKLFF. DNA for the CDR3: TGCGCCAGCAGCCAAGATGTCCCAGGGGGGAATGAAAAACTGTTTTTT.

J is TRBJ2-3 and V is TRBV5-4; 15 nucleotides match TRBD2. Trimming took 5 bases from V and 5 from J; bases not matched to a gene: 6. The CDR3 is 16 amino acids. Germline lookup yields CDR1 SGHNT and CDR2 YYREEE (reference sequence). The CDR3 DNA follows: TGTGCCAGCAGGGCGGGACTAGCGGGGGGATTAGATACGCAGTATTTT. Its protein product is CASRAGLAGGLDTQYF.

This chain uses TRBV7-2 with TRBJ1-1, with a tentative D call TRBD1 (5 bases). CDR1 and CDR2 from the germline V gene are SGHTA and FQGNSA. CDR3 length: 16 amino acids. Trimming removed 4 bases from V and 0 bases from J, with 15 bases in between. The CDR3 nucleotides read TGTGCCAGCAGCTCCAACGCCGGGACGTTGAACACTGAAGCTTTCTTT. Encoded protein: CASSSNAGTLNTEAFF.

The chain links TRBV7-8 to TRBJ2-7, with D unresolved. Germline lookup yields CDR1 SGHVS and CDR2 FQNEAQ. V was trimmed by 5 bases and J by 5 bases, leaving 7 bases between them. The CDR3 totals 11 residues. CDR3 coding DNA: TGTGCCAGCAGCCAGTTGGACGAGCAGTACTTC. This codes for CASSQLDEQYF. Supplemented by reference TRBV7-8 and TRBJ2-7, the full variable domain reads GAGVSQSPRYKVAKRGQDVALRCDPISGHVSLFWYQQALGQGPEFLTYFQNEAQLDKSGLPSDRFFAERPEGSVSTLKIQRTQQEDSAVYLCASSQLDEQYFGPGTRLTVT.

The V gene is TRBV15, the J gene TRBJ2-5, with a tentative D call TRBD2 (6 bases). The CDR3 contains 15 residues. Trimming removed 0 bases from V and 1 base from J, with 9 bases in between. CDR1 and CDR2 (germline): LNHNV, YYDKDF (reference sequence). The CDR3 DNA sequence: TGTGCCACCAGCAGAGACGGGGGACCCCAAGAGACCCAGTACTTC. Translation: CATSRDGGPQETQYF.

V usage is TRBV7-8 and J usage is TRBJ2-3, with 12 positions matching TRBD2. J lost 4 bases, V lost 0 bases, and 8 bases had no gene match. The CDR3 consists of 18 residues. CDR1 and CDR2 (germline): SGHVS, FQNEAQ. CDR3 coding DNA: TGTGCCAGCAGCTTAGCGCGGAGGACTAGCGGGGATGCAGATACGCAGTATTTT. As protein: CASSLARRTSGDADTQYF.

The chain employs TRBV5-1 and TRBJ2-5; D unclear. Trimming stripped 1 base from V and 2 bases from J, with 12 bases between. Germline V lookup: CDR1 SGHRS, CDR2 YFSETQ. This CDR3 is built from 15 residues. The DNA for the CDR3 is TGCGCCAGCAGCTTGCTGAGCCAACCGCAAGAGACCCAGTACTTC. Amino acids: CASSLLSQPQETQYF.

The rearrangement uses TRBV6-5 and TRBJ2-3; 7 bases agree with TRBD1. CDR1 and CDR2 from the germline V gene are MNHEY and SVGAGI. The V gene end was trimmed by 6 bases and the J gene end by 0 bases; junction bases not matched to a gene: 6. The CDR3 extends over 15 amino acids. The CDR3: CASRRQGLSTDTQYF. The DNA of the CDR3 is TGTGCCAGCAGGCGACAGGGTTTAAGCACAGATACGCAGTATTTT.

This chain connects TRBV28 to TRBJ2-5; 7 positions agree with TRBD1. Germline V gene sequence: CDR1 MDHEN, CDR2 SYDVKM. J was trimmed by 1 base and V by 5 bases; bases with no gene match: 7. The CDR3 runs to 15 residues. The CDR3 coding sequence is TGTGCCAGCAGTGCCTTGGGACAGTCCCAAGAGACCCAGTACTTC. Residues: CASSALGQSQETQYF.

The rearrangement links TRBV2 to TRBJ1-6; TRBD1 is a possible D gene (5 bases). The CDR3 is 14 amino acids. Germline CDR1 reads SNHLY; CDR2 reads FYNNEI. The V and J ends lost 4 bases and 9 bases respectively, with 13 bases between them. CDR3 in amino acids: CASSAGTAFSPLHF. CDR3 in DNA: TGTGCCAGCAGTGCCGGGACCGCATTTTCACCCCTCCACTTT.

This clone was seen only once. This chain uses TRBV7-2 with TRBJ2-3; D uncertain. The CDR3 runs 13 residues. CDR1 and CDR2 (germline): SGHTA, FQGNSA. V lost 0 bases and J 3 bases, leaving 4 bases between the germline ends. This CDR3 reads CASSLAKTDTQYF. The CDR3 DNA reads TGTGCCAGCAGCTTAGCGAAGACAGATACGCAGTATTTT.

The rearrangement uses TRBV5-5 and TRBJ2-7; no firm D call. Germline CDR1 and CDR2: SGHKS and YYEKEE (reference sequence). The CDR3 runs to 15 residues. V shed 2 bases and J shed 6 bases, with 18 bases lying between them. The CDR3 spells CASSLLRTTGGEQYF. The CDR3 nucleotides are TGTGCCAGCAGCTTACTCAGGACCACCGGCGGCGAGCAGTACTTC.